The present T cell receptor (beta chain) was sequenced within a study of cytomegalovirus exposure and HLA in healthy donors. Researchers ran the PCR with 60 Vbeta and 13 Jbeta primers. Produced via immunoSEQ multiplex PCR; TCRdb's table is partial and in-frame only. Of around 120,000 clones detected, around 70% appear once; the ten largest clones hold about 3%. There were likely unrecorded immune exposures, though donors were nominally healthy when sampled. This clone was recorded once. The V segment lost 4 bases and the J segment 4 bases; nucleotides outside the gene matches: 10. The CDR3 spans 15 residues. Per germline, CDR1 SGDLS and CDR2 YYNGEE.

The sample taken for sequencing was PBMCs. This TCR derives from a human donor in good health. The rearrangement uses TRBV9 and TRBJ1-1; TRBD1 aligns across 7 bases. CDR3 nucleotide sequence: TGTGCCAGCAGCCCAGAGGGGGCTCTGGGCACTGAAGCTTTCTTT. It yields the protein CASSPEGALGTEAFF.